The rows below give T cell receptor beta chains drawn from one sample of a study of cytomegalovirus exposure and HLA in healthy donors. Sequenced by immunoSEQ multiplex PCR; TCRdb stores in-frame clones only, minus some. Among approximately 150,000 clones listed, roughly 75% were seen once. Sequences were obtained from PBMCs. These receptors were taken from a man aged 40-49 years in good health and CMV-seronegative. Both conserved end residues are part of each CDR3. The D gene is left open where the match is weak. Rows give clone size only sometimes, using once, few, many, or a class for an expanded clone.

j_call: TRBJ1-3; v_call: TRBV19; d_call: -; clone_size: -; cdr3_nt: TGTGCCAGTAGTATTGATGTATCTACTGGAAACACCATATATTTT; cdr3_aa: CASSIDVSTGNTIYF
j_call: TRBJ1-1; v_call: TRBV23-1; d_call: TRBD1; clone_size: -; cdr3_nt: TGCGCCAGCAGTCAATCGTGTGACAGGGACCCGAGAAGAAACACTGAAGCTTTCTTT; cdr3_aa: CASSQSCDRDPRRNTEAFF
j_call: TRBJ1-2; v_call: TRBV5-1; d_call: -; clone_size: -; cdr3_nt: TGCGCCAGCAGCCAATTAGACAGAGACCATGGCTACACCTTC; cdr3_aa: CASSQLDRDHGYTF
j_call: TRBJ2-1; v_call: TRBV6-5; d_call: TRBD1; clone_size: -; cdr3_nt: TGTGCCAGCAGCGGACAGGGGAGCTCCTACAATGAGCAGTTCTTC; cdr3_aa: CASSGQGSSYNEQFF
j_call: TRBJ2-1; v_call: TRBV28; d_call: -; clone_size: -; cdr3_nt: TGTGCCAGCAGTTTAGGCGGTACCCCGTTGGATGAGCAGTTCTTC; cdr3_aa: CASSLGGTPLDEQFF
j_call: TRBJ1-2; v_call: TRBV2; d_call: -; clone_size: few; cdr3_nt: TGTGCCAGCAGGGACAGTCCTAACTATGGCTACACCTTC; cdr3_aa: CASRDSPNYGYTF
j_call: TRBJ2-7; v_call: TRBV7-2; d_call: -; clone_size: -; cdr3_nt: TGTGCCAGCAGCCCAAACTCCTACGAGCAGTACTTC; cdr3_aa: CASSPNSYEQYF
j_call: TRBJ1-3; v_call: TRBV28; d_call: -; clone_size: -; cdr3_nt: TGTGCCAGCAGCCTCCCTTCGGGAAACACCATATATTTT; cdr3_aa: CASSLPSGNTIYF
j_call: TRBJ1-4; v_call: TRBV2; d_call: TRBD1; clone_size: few; cdr3_nt: TGTGCCAGCGGACAGGGCGGTAATGAAAAACTGTTTTTT; cdr3_aa: CASGQGGNEKLFF
j_call: TRBJ2-7; v_call: TRBV9; d_call: TRBD1; clone_size: -; cdr3_nt: TGTGCCAGCAGCCCGACAGGGAGCTCCTACGAGCAGTACTTC; cdr3_aa: CASSPTGSSYEQYF
j_call: TRBJ2-2; v_call: TRBV2; d_call: -; clone_size: -; cdr3_nt: TGTGCCAGCAGCGCAGGGTACGGGGAGCTGTTTTTT; cdr3_aa: CASSAGYGELFF
j_call: TRBJ1-4; v_call: TRBV7-9; d_call: TRBD1; clone_size: -; cdr3_nt: TGTGCCAGCAGCTTCACGGGACAGGGAGGAGAAAAACTGTTTTTT; cdr3_aa: CASSFTGQGGEKLFF
j_call: TRBJ2-5; v_call: TRBV5-1; d_call: -; clone_size: -; cdr3_nt: TGCGCCAGCAGCTTGGCCTTCCGCGGGGAAGAGACCCAGTACTTC; cdr3_aa: CASSLAFRGEETQYF
j_call: TRBJ1-1; v_call: TRBV5-3; d_call: -; clone_size: -; cdr3_nt: TGTGCCAGCAGCTGGACAGAGAACACTGAAGCTTTCTTT; cdr3_aa: CASSWTENTEAFF
j_call: TRBJ1-1; v_call: TRBV6-5; d_call: -; clone_size: few; cdr3_nt: TGTGCCAGCAGTACAGAGAGATTGAACACTGAAGCTTTCTTT; cdr3_aa: CASSTERLNTEAFF
j_call: TRBJ2-5; v_call: TRBV7-9; d_call: TRBD1; clone_size: -; cdr3_nt: TGTGCCAGCCGCCTTCCATTCCGGGACAGTCCTAGTCAAGAGACCCAGTACTTC; cdr3_aa: CASRLPFRDSPSQETQYF
j_call: TRBJ1-1; v_call: TRBV13; d_call: -; clone_size: -; cdr3_nt: TGTGCCAGCAGCTTAGTGGGGGGAAGAGCAGACACTGAAGCTTTCTTT; cdr3_aa: CASSLVGGRADTEAFF
j_call: TRBJ1-1; v_call: TRBV27; d_call: TRBD1; clone_size: -; cdr3_nt: TGTGCCAGCAGACGACAGGGGATCCCTGAAGCTTTCTTT; cdr3_aa: CASRRQGIPEAFF
j_call: TRBJ2-1; v_call: TRBV4-1; d_call: TRBD1; clone_size: once; cdr3_nt: TGCGCCAGCAGCCAAGATGCTTACAGGGGGACCTACAATGAGCAGTTCTTC; cdr3_aa: CASSQDAYRGTYNEQFF
j_call: TRBJ1-4; v_call: TRBV7-3; d_call: -; clone_size: once; cdr3_nt: TGTGCCAGCAGCTCCCAACAGGGTGGAAAACTGTTTTTT; cdr3_aa: CASSSQQGGKLFF
j_call: TRBJ2-6; v_call: TRBV7-2; d_call: TRBD1; clone_size: -; cdr3_nt: TGTGCCAGCAGTCTGGACAGGGGGCGTTCTGGGGCCAACGTCCTGACTTTC; cdr3_aa: CASSLDRGRSGANVLTF
j_call: TRBJ2-7; v_call: TRBV7-2; d_call: -; clone_size: -; cdr3_nt: TGTGCCAGCAGCCCCGACAGAGGTATAGTGGACGAGCAGTACTTC; cdr3_aa: CASSPDRGIVDEQYF
j_call: TRBJ1-1; v_call: TRBV10-3; d_call: TRBD1; clone_size: -; cdr3_nt: TGTGCCATCGGGGTACAGGGGACGTCTGAAGCTTTCTTT; cdr3_aa: CAIGVQGTSEAFF
j_call: TRBJ2-3; v_call: TRBV5-4; d_call: -; clone_size: -; cdr3_nt: TGTGCCAGCAGCGGCTGGACTACCACAGATACGCAGTATTTT; cdr3_aa: CASSGWTTTDTQYF
j_call: TRBJ2-3; v_call: TRBV5-1; d_call: -; clone_size: -; cdr3_nt: TGCGCCAGCAGCTTCCAGAAGGATACGCAGTATTTT; cdr3_aa: CASSFQKDTQYF
j_call: TRBJ1-4; v_call: TRBV30; d_call: TRBD1; clone_size: -; cdr3_nt: TGTGCCCGTTGGGACAGCCTAAATGAAAAACTGTTTTTT; cdr3_aa: CARWDSLNEKLFF
j_call: TRBJ2-2; v_call: TRBV5-1; d_call: TRBD1; clone_size: -; cdr3_nt: TGCGCCAGCAGCTTGGGGGACAGGGCTCGGTCCGGGGAGCTGTTTTTT; cdr3_aa: CASSLGDRARSGELFF
j_call: TRBJ1-2; v_call: TRBV5-4; d_call: -; clone_size: few; cdr3_nt: TGTGCCAGCGGGGCTACCGGGAACTATGGCTACACCTTC; cdr3_aa: CASGATGNYGYTF
j_call: TRBJ2-3; v_call: TRBV10-2; d_call: TRBD2; clone_size: -; cdr3_nt: TGCGCCAGCAGTGATCTAGCGGGGGCAGATACGCAGTATTTT; cdr3_aa: CASSDLAGADTQYF
j_call: TRBJ1-1; v_call: TRBV25-1; d_call: -; clone_size: -; cdr3_nt: TGTGCCAGCAGTGACCGTCGACACGGGAACACTGAAGCTTTCTTT; cdr3_aa: CASSDRRHGNTEAFF
j_call: TRBJ2-1; v_call: TRBV7-9; d_call: TRBD1; clone_size: -; cdr3_nt: TGTGCCAGCAGCCCCAAAGGACAGGACTCCTACAATGAGCAGTTCTTC; cdr3_aa: CASSPKGQDSYNEQFF
j_call: TRBJ2-2; v_call: TRBV2; d_call: -; clone_size: -; cdr3_nt: TGTGCCAGCAGTGAATATTTCACGGGGGGGGAGCTGTTTTTT; cdr3_aa: CASSEYFTGGELFF
j_call: TRBJ1-1; v_call: TRBV5-1; d_call: -; clone_size: few; cdr3_nt: TGCGCCAGCAGCTTGGGGACAGCGGTAGACACTGAAGCTTTCTTT; cdr3_aa: CASSLGTAVDTEAFF
j_call: TRBJ2-2; v_call: TRBV21-1; d_call: -; clone_size: -; cdr3_nt: TGTGCCAGCAGCAAAACTGGCGGGGGGGACACCGGGGAGCTGTTTTTT; cdr3_aa: CASSKTGGGDTGELFF
j_call: TRBJ2-7; v_call: TRBV7-8; d_call: TRBD2; clone_size: -; cdr3_nt: TGTGCCAGCAGCTTTCCCGATAGCGGGGGGACTTACGAGCAGTACTTC; cdr3_aa: CASSFPDSGGTYEQYF
j_call: TRBJ2-4; v_call: TRBV5-1; d_call: TRBD1; clone_size: -; cdr3_nt: TGCGCCAGCACCATGACAGGGCGGCAGGACATTCAGTACTTC; cdr3_aa: CASTMTGRQDIQYF
j_call: TRBJ2-5; v_call: TRBV11-2; d_call: -; clone_size: -; cdr3_nt: TGTGCCAGCAGCTTAATGGGCCGAGAGACCCTGTACTTC; cdr3_aa: CASSLMGRETLYF
j_call: TRBJ1-5; v_call: TRBV27; d_call: -; clone_size: -; cdr3_nt: TGTGCCAGCAGTCTCACCCCGACGGGTTCGCCCCAGCATTTT; cdr3_aa: CASSLTPTGSPQHF
j_call: TRBJ2-2; v_call: TRBV7-8; d_call: -; clone_size: -; cdr3_nt: TGTGCCAGCAGCCGACAACCCCCGACAGGTTACACCGGGGAGCTGTTTTTT; cdr3_aa: CASSRQPPTGYTGELFF
j_call: TRBJ1-5; v_call: TRBV28; d_call: TRBD1; clone_size: -; cdr3_nt: TGTGCCAGCAGGATAAACAGGGGCGATGGCAATCAGCCCCAGCATTTT; cdr3_aa: CASRINRGDGNQPQHF
j_call: TRBJ2-5; v_call: TRBV11-2; d_call: -; clone_size: -; cdr3_nt: TGTGCCAGCATCGGGTCTGCGGAGACCCAGTACTTC; cdr3_aa: CASIGSAETQYF
j_call: TRBJ1-1; v_call: TRBV18; d_call: TRBD1; clone_size: -; cdr3_nt: TGTGCCAGCTCACCAGTAACCGTCGGGACAGCCCTGAATGGAGCTTTCTTT; cdr3_aa: CASSPVTVGTALNGAFF
j_call: TRBJ2-3; v_call: TRBV7-9; d_call: -; clone_size: -; cdr3_nt: TGTTCCAGCAGCTCGAGGTCAGATACGCAGTATTTT; cdr3_aa: CSSSSRSDTQYF
j_call: TRBJ1-2; v_call: TRBV5-6; d_call: -; clone_size: -; cdr3_nt: TGTGCCAGCAGCTTGTTACGCGCGTATGGCTACACCTTC; cdr3_aa: CASSLLRAYGYTF
j_call: TRBJ1-1; v_call: TRBV15; d_call: -; clone_size: -; cdr3_nt: TGTGCCACCAGCAGAACCAGGGGCCAAGGGAACACTGAAGCTTTCTTT; cdr3_aa: CATSRTRGQGNTEAFF
j_call: TRBJ2-2; v_call: TRBV2; d_call: -; clone_size: once; cdr3_nt: TGTGCCAGCAGTGAATGGGTGACACGCGCGAACACCGGGGAGCTGTTTTTT; cdr3_aa: CASSEWVTRANTGELFF
j_call: TRBJ1-2; v_call: TRBV5-1; d_call: -; clone_size: -; cdr3_nt: TGCGCCAGCAGGCCTGCTGGGGGGAGTAACTATGGCTACACCTTC; cdr3_aa: CASRPAGGSNYGYTF
j_call: TRBJ2-5; v_call: TRBV9; d_call: -; clone_size: -; cdr3_nt: TGTGCCAGCCCCCTCTCTCCGGCCGGGATACAAGAGACCCAGTACTTC; cdr3_aa: CASPLSPAGIQETQYF
j_call: TRBJ2-1; v_call: TRBV10-2; d_call: -; clone_size: once; cdr3_nt: TGCGCCAGCAACCTAGCTTCCCCCGGCCGTGAGCAGTTCTTC; cdr3_aa: CASNLASPGREQFF
j_call: TRBJ2-3; v_call: TRBV11-1; d_call: TRBD1; clone_size: -; cdr3_nt: TGTGCCAGCAGCCCTGGACAGGGGAGCACAGATACGCAGTATTTT; cdr3_aa: CASSPGQGSTDTQYF
j_call: TRBJ2-4; v_call: TRBV21-1; d_call: -; clone_size: -; cdr3_nt: TGTGCCAGCAGCATGGAATATGGGCCCGGGCGGGGGGGATATGTGCGGCTTAAGTACTTC; cdr3_aa: CASSMEYGPGRGGYVRLKYF